This TCR beta chain was documented in a study of blood T cell repertoires in COVID-19. On this clone: Other nucleotide sequences in the sample specify the same CDR3.

The protocol was immunoSEQ multiplex PCR, while the TCRdb copy is restricted to in-frame clones and leaves out a portion. Among a few hundred thousand clones listed, 75% to 90% were seen once. Between the trimmed V and J ends, which lost 1 base and 5 bases, there was a span of 9 bases. In germline, CDR1 is SEHNR, CDR2 FQNEAQ (reference sequence). This CDR3 comprises 13 residues. The chain joins TRBV7-9 to TRBJ2-7; D possibly corresponds to TRBD1 (6 bases). This receptor was taken from a man aged 25 to 40 who had recovered from COVID-19. Sequencing used PBMCs or T cells enriched from blood (not recorded which). CDR3 nucleotides: TGTGCCAGCAGCTTAGGAAACAGGGACGAGCAGTACTTC. Its protein is CASSLGNRDEQYF.